This TCR beta chain was sequenced during a study of shared clonotypes between healthy human individuals. V gave up 5 bases and J gave up 2 bases, with 16 bases separating them. This CDR3 is 15 amino acids long. CDR1 and CDR2 (germline): MDHEN, SYDVKM. Replicate PCRs for sorted subsets used approximately 190 ng DNA; this equaled about 30,000 T cell genomes. Measured with immunoSEQ multiplex PCR; TCRdb has only the in-frame clones, and not every one. The sample holds 2 million to 3 million clones, roughly 92% seen once. The rearrangement joins TRBV28 to TRBJ2-7; possibly TRBD1 or TRBD2 for D (7 bases each). The clonotype originates from a man between 18 and 35 years old in good health. Specimen: naive CD4+ T cells sorted from blood. Subset described: CD45RA+ positively selected. CDR3 amino acids: CASSSQGGRTYEQYF. In DNA form, the CDR3 reads TGTGCCAGCAGTAGCCAGGGGGGGCGAACCTACGAGCAGTACTTC.